This entry lists 18 T cell receptor beta chains sequenced from one sample in a study of shared clonotypes between healthy human individuals. Only in-frame clones appear in the TCRdb table, and some are missing; sequencing was by immunoSEQ multiplex PCR. The sample holds more than 1,200,000 clones; less than 99% are singletons and the top ten take roughly 0.35%. The source material was naive CD4+ T cells sorted from blood. The subset here: CD45RA+ positively selected. Every receptor here comes from a man aged 25 to 45 in good health.

V usage is TRBV18 and J usage is TRBJ2-7; D is possibly TRBD1 (5 bases). In germline, CDR1 is KGHSH, CDR2 LQKENI. The ends were cut back, 6 bases at V and 2 bases at J, with 17 bases in the middle. The CDR3 contains 15 residues. The CDR3 DNA sequence: TGTGCCAGCTCTCCCACGGGTGACAGAACCTACGAGCAGTACTTC. This encodes CASSPTGDRTYEQYF.

The gene calls are TRBV14 and TRBJ2-1; 10 bases are shared with TRBD2. Trimming at V came to 0 bases and at J to 3 bases, leaving 8 bases not matched to a gene. CDR1 is SGHDN, CDR2 FVKESK, per germline. CDR3 length: 18 amino acids. The CDR3 spells CASSQDISSGRLYNEQFF. In DNA form, the CDR3 reads TGTGCCAGCAGCCAAGATATTTCTAGCGGGAGACTCTACAATGAGCAGTTCTTC. The full variable domain, with the rest looked up from reference TRBV14 and TRBJ2-1, is EAGVTQFPSHSVIEKGQTVTLRCDPISGHDNLYWYRRVMGKEIKFLLHFVKESKQDESGMPNNRFLAERTGGTYSTLKVQPAELEDSGVYFCASSQDISSGRLYNEQFFGPGTRLTVL.

The chain links TRBV11-2 to TRBJ2-5; 8 nucleotides match TRBD1. J lost 4 bases, V lost 1 base, and 14 bases had no gene match. CDR1 is SGHAT and CDR2 is FQNNGV in the germline V gene. The CDR3 totals 18 residues. The CDR3 region has the DNA TGTGCCAGCAGCTTAGTGGAGGGAAGACAGGGGAGAGGAGAGACCCAGTACTTC. Residues: CASSLVEGRQGRGETQYF.

The chain has TRBV2 and TRBJ2-7, with TRBD1 identical over 7 bases. This CDR3 has 13 amino acids. V lost 11 bases to trimming and J lost 1 base; unmatched junction nucleotides: 8. Germline CDR1 reads SNHLY; CDR2 reads FYNNEI. The CDR3 DNA is TGTGCCGCTGGGCCAGGGGGTTCCTACGAGCAGTACTTC. Translation gives CAAGPGGSYEQYF.

The chain links TRBV7-6 to TRBJ2-7, with 14 bases matching TRBD2. Trimming cost V 5 bases and J 2 bases; bases outside gene matches: 14. CDR1 is SGHVS and CDR2 is FNYEAQ in the germline V gene. The CDR3 is 19 residues long. DNA for the CDR3: TGTGCCAGCAGCCCTGGGACTAGCGGGGGCGGACGAACGGCCTACGAGCAGTACTTC. It yields the protein CASSPGTSGGGRTAYEQYF.

V gene TRBV20-1 combines with J gene TRBJ2-3, with D uncertain. Trimming took off 6 bases at V and 7 bases at J, with 11 bases between the two ends. The length of the CDR3 is 11 residues. Germline CDR1 reads DFQATT; CDR2 reads SNEGSKA (reference sequence). In DNA, the CDR3 is TGCAGTGCGGCGGAGTCAAATACGCAGTATTTT. Translated, it gives CSAAESNTQYF.

The chain has TRBV4-1 and TRBJ2-3, with D uncertain. Germline-derived CDR1 and CDR2 are MGHRA and YSYEKL. The CDR3 contains 16 residues. The V end lost 3 bases, the J end lost 1 base, and 14 bases lay between the germline ends. CDR3 in DNA: TGCGCCAGCAGCCATACCGTAAGAACGGGCACAGATACGCAGTATTTT. The encoded protein is CASSHTVRTGTDTQYF.

On this clone itself: This sample also contains other DNA sequences that code for the same CDR3. This sequence joins TRBV9 and TRBJ1-2, with D hard to call. The CDR3 has 11 residues. V lost 3 bases, J lost 1 base, and 1 base lay in between. Germline assignment: CDR1 SGDLS and CDR2 YYNGEE. The CDR3 nucleotides are TGTGCCAGCAGCGATAACTATGGCTACACCTTC. Its translation: CASSDNYGYTF.

This chain uses TRBV7-3 with TRBJ2-1; perhaps TRBD1 as D (7 bases). V was shortened by 1 base and J by 0 bases, with 13 bases between the two germline ends. The CDR3 extends over 17 amino acids. In germline, CDR1 is SGHTA, CDR2 FQGTGA. CDR3 DNA: TGTGCCAGCAGCTTAATAGCGGCAGGGGGCTCCTACAATGAGCAGTTCTTC. Its protein product is CASSLIAAGGSYNEQFF.

This chain links TRBV27 with TRBJ1-1, with TRBD1 as a possible D gene (5 bases). Germline-derived CDR1 and CDR2 are MNHEY and SMNVEV (reference sequence). Trimming took off 7 bases at V and 0 bases at J, with 15 bases between the two ends. The CDR3 extends over 15 amino acids. Here the CDR3 DNA reads TGTGCCAGCACCCAAAGGGGAGGGATGAACACTGAAGCTTTCTTT. Protein: CASTQRGGMNTEAFF.

V usage is TRBV5-4 and J usage is TRBJ2-2, with TRBD1 matching 10 bases. V was clipped by 4 bases and J by 4 bases; unmatched bases: 7. The germline V gene encodes CDR1 SGHNT and CDR2 YYREEE (reference sequence). The CDR3 is 16 amino acids. CDR3 nucleotides: TGTGCCAGCAGCCTACCGGGACAGGGGATCACCGGGGAGCTGTTTTTT. Protein product: CASSLPGQGITGELFF.

Remarks on this clone: Other nucleotide sequences from this sample produce the same CDR3. This chain joins TRBV9 and TRBJ2-3, with 8 positions matching TRBD2. J lost 3 bases, V lost 2 bases, and 2 bases had no gene match. The CDR3 contains 14 residues. Germline V gene data show CDR1 as SGDLS and CDR2 as YYNGEE. The CDR3 coding sequence is TGTGCCAGCAGCGTCGGCGGGAGGACAGATACGCAGTATTTT. It translates to CASSVGGRTDTQYF.

The chain recombines TRBV5-8 with TRBJ2-7, with 7 bases that match TRBD1. The V gene's germline CDR1 is SGHTS and CDR2 YDEGEE. V was pared by 5 bases and J by 2 bases, with 4 bases of the junction left unmatched. CDR3 length: 13 residues. The CDR3 protein is CASSLTGTYEQYF. The CDR3, as DNA: TGTGCCAGCAGTTTGACAGGGACCTACGAGCAGTACTTC.

With respect to this clone: This sample includes further DNA sequences coding for the same CDR3. This sequence joins TRBV18 and TRBJ2-1, with TRBD2 identical over 9 bases. The CDR3 loop spans 15 amino acids. The germline V gene has CDR1 KGHSH and CDR2 LQKENI. V was clipped by 1 base and J by 7 bases; unmatched bases: 5. Here the CDR3 reads CASSPLAGVGNEQFF. The CDR3 coding sequence is TGTGCCAGCTCACCACTAGCGGGAGTTGGAAATGAGCAGTTCTTC.

The chain recombines TRBV7-9 with TRBJ1-5, with D possibly matching TRBD1 (5 bases). The CDR3 covers 12 residues. V was cut by 6 bases and J by 7 bases, with 10 bases left in between. CDR1 is SEHNR, CDR2 FQNEAQ, per germline (reference sequence). The CDR3 here is CASRNGTQPQHF. CDR3 DNA sequence: TGTGCCAGCAGAAACGGGACCCAGCCCCAGCATTTT.

The rearrangement uses TRBV11-3 and TRBJ2-1; D not certain. The CDR3 has 15 amino acids. Germline V gives CDR1 SGHNT, CDR2 YENEEA. V lost 1 base to trimming and J lost 5 bases, with 12 bases between them. The CDR3 region is CASSLGAYTNNEQFF. CDR3 nucleotide sequence: TGTGCCAGCAGCTTAGGAGCCTACACGAACAATGAGCAGTTCTTC. The variable domain in full, completed from reference TRBV11-3 and TRBJ2-1, reads EAGVVQSPRYKIIEKKQPVAFWCNPISGHNTLYWYLQNLGQGPELLIRYENEEAVDDSQLPKDRFSAERLKGVDSTLKIQPAELGDSAVYLCASSLGAYTNNEQFFGPGTRLTVL.

The V gene is TRBV7-9, the J gene TRBJ2-1; the match to TRBD2 covers 10 bases. Germline V lookup: CDR1 SEHNR, CDR2 FQNEAQ (reference sequence). Unmatched junction bases numbered 3, after V lost 0 bases and J lost 7 bases. This CDR3 is built from 15 residues. The CDR3 region has the DNA TGTGCCAGCAGCTTAGCCGCTAGCGGGAGAAATGAGCAGTTCTTC. Encoded protein: CASSLAASGRNEQFF.

This chain joins TRBV6-1 and TRBJ2-5, with a tentative D call TRBD1 (5 bases). CDR1 and CDR2 from the germline V gene are MNHNS and SASEGT. V lost 6 bases and J 3 bases, leaving 11 bases between the germline ends. The CDR3 is made up of 13 amino acids. For the CDR3, the DNA is TGTGCCAGCAGGAGACAGTTGAAAGAGACCCAGTACTTC. Encoded protein: CASRRQLKETQYF.